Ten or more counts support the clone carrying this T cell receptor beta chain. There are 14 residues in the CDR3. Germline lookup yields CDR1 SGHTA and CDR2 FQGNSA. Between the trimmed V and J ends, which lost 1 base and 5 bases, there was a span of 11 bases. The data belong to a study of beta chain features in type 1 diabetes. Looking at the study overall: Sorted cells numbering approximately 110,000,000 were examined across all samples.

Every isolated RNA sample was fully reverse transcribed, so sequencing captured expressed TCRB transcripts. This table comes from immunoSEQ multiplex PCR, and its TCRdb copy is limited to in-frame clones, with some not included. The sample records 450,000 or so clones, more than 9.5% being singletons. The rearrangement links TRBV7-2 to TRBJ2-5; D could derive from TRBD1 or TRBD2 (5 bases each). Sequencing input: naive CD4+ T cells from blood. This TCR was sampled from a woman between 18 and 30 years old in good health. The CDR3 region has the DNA TGTGCCAGCAGCTTAGATCGGGGCGGTGAGACCCAGTACTTC. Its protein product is CASSLDRGGETQYF.